The entry below describes one T cell receptor (beta chain). The data belong to a study of shared clonotypes between healthy human individuals. Study summary: Per-donor plates numbered three CD4 naive, three CD4 memory, two CD8 naive and one CD8 memory.

Per the germline V gene, CDR1 is SEHNR and CDR2 is FQNEAQ (reference sequence). This CDR3 is built from 13 residues. V shed 2 bases and J shed 3 bases, with 8 bases lying between them. Method: immunoSEQ multiplex PCR; TCRdb's copy keeps in-frame clones and lacks some. The repertoire has a few million clones, around 90% of them found once; the top ten carry 0.3% to 0.45%. The sequence was collected from a man younger than 35 in good health. Some clones in this sample may be carry-over from other donors' samples. The sequencing input was naive CD4+ T cells from PBMCs. Subset of the sample: CD45RA+ positively selected. V gene TRBV7-9 combines with J gene TRBJ2-7; D is unresolved. This CDR3 reads CASSLYGVYEQYF. Here the CDR3 DNA reads TGTGCCAGCAGCTTATATGGAGTCTACGAGCAGTACTTC. Full variable domain (remainder filled in from reference TRBV7-9 and TRBJ2-7): DTGVSQNPRHKITKRGQNVTFRCDPISEHNRLYWYRQTLGQGPEFLTYFQNEAQLEKSRLLSDRFSAERPKGSFSTLEIQRTEQGDSAMYLCASSLYGVYEQYFGPGTRLTVT.